One sample yielded the 6 T cell receptor beta chains listed below, sequenced in a study of shared clonotypes between healthy human individuals. Repertoires were generated with immunoSEQ multiplex PCR, while TCRdb's copy carries only in-frame clones and drops some. The sample has approximately 98,000 clones; roughly two thirds are singletons. The sample taken for sequencing was memory CD8+ T cells sorted from blood. The subset: CD45RO+ cells pooled with CCR7-negative TemRA cells. The receptors come from a woman between 25 and 40 years old in good health.

A note on this clone: Other DNA sequences in this specimen translate into the identical CDR3. The rearrangement uses TRBV7-9 and TRBJ2-6; no clear D gene. The length of the CDR3 is 14 residues. V was shortened by 2 bases and J by 0 bases, with 2 bases between the two germline ends. The germline CDR1 and CDR2 sequences are SEHNR and FQNEAQ (reference sequence). The CDR3: CASSLSSGANVLTF. CDR3 DNA sequence: TGTGCCAGCAGCTTATCCTCTGGGGCCAACGTCCTGACTTTC.

This clone has only one observation. The chain links TRBV6-5 to TRBJ2-7; weak D call: TRBD2 (6 bases). Trimming shortened V by 8 bases and J by 0 bases, and 11 bases separated the two germline ends. The CDR3 has 13 amino acids. Germline V gene lookup returns CDR1 MNHEY and CDR2 SVGAGI. The CDR3 is CASGVSGSYEQYF. The DNA for the CDR3 is TGTGCCAGCGGGGTTAGCGGCTCCTACGAGCAGTACTTC.

This clone was seen once. CDR3: CASSQVDMGFAYNEQFF. In nucleotides, the CDR3 is TGCGCCAGCAGCCAAGTGGATATGGGGTTCGCTTACAATGAGCAGTTCTTC. The rearrangement links TRBV4-1 to TRBJ2-1; unclear D gene. Trimming pared 1 base from V and 4 bases from J, leaving 17 bases between. Germline V CDR1 and CDR2: MGHRA, YSYEKL. The CDR3 is 17 amino acids.

Turning to this clone: An end of the junction does not agree with germline; a read error may underlie this. The gene calls are TRBV2 and TRBJ1-2; 7 nucleotides align to TRBD1. CDR3 size: 14 residues. CDR1 and CDR2 from the germline V gene are SNHLY and FYNNEI. The CDR3 loop reads CASCEGQANYGYTF. Written as DNA, the CDR3 is TGTGCCAGCTGTGAAGGACAGGCGAACTATGGCTACACCTTC.

The rearrangement uses TRBV28 and TRBJ2-3, with D possibly called TRBD1 or TRBD2 (6 bases each). Germline V lookup: CDR1 MDHEN, CDR2 SYDVKM. CDR3 length: 14 residues. Trimming removed 7 bases at V and 6 bases at J, with 17 bases between. CDR3 sequence reads: CASTLTGTRDTQYF. DNA of the CDR3: TGTGCCAGCACCCTTACAGGGACTCGGGATACGCAGTATTTT.

This clone was seen at least ten times. This chain uses TRBV11-2 with TRBJ2-1; the D is unclear. The V gene's germline CDR1 is SGHAT and CDR2 FQNNGV. The V and J ends lost 5 bases and 8 bases respectively, with 10 bases between them. This CDR3 is 12 amino acids long. CDR3: CASSHDRHEQFF. Here the CDR3 DNA reads TGTGCCAGCAGCCATGACCGACATGAGCAGTTCTTC. The whole variable domain, remainder taken from reference TRBV11-2 and TRBJ2-1, is EAGVAQSPRYKIIEKRQSVAFWCNPISGHATLYWYQQILGQGPKLLIQFQNNGVVDDSQLPKDRFSAERLKGVDSTLKIQPAKLEDSAVYLCASSHDRHEQFFGPGTRLTVL.